The clone carrying this T cell receptor beta chain was picked up many times. What it binds is not known. Specified time point: newly diagnosed GD, antithyroid drugs for less than 3 months. Following extraction of RNA from PBMCs, that RNA was used to make the TCR library. This record comes from a study of regulatory T cells in long-lasting Graves disease. Library construction for TCR beta used iRepertoire HTBI primers and Arm-PCR of CDR3 regions. TCRdb re-derived calls from the multiplex PCR reads in MiXCR, one entry per CDR3 protein. The table records about 430,000 distinct CDR3 sequences, 15% of them present only once. Notes on the study in general: A reduction in accuracy may have resulted from the small sample size. TRBV28, TRBJ1-2 and TRBJ2-5 were favored in persistent disease.

The ends were cut back, 2 bases at V and 7 bases at J, with 14 bases in the middle. The CDR3 is 15 amino acids. Germline V CDR1 and CDR2: KGHSH, LQKENI. These data are also associated with another study on T cells in Graves' hyperthyroidism and ophthalmopathy.

Material: peripheral blood mononuclear cells (PBMCs), obtained at new diagnosis, from a patient treated with antithyroid drugs. The chain couples TRBV18 to TRBJ2-2; D remains ambiguous. The clonotype comes from a middle-aged woman with Graves disease. The CDR3 is CASSPAVLADGELFF. The CDR3, as DNA: TGTGCCAGCTCACCAGCGGTCTTAGCTGACGGGGAGCTGTTTTTT. Drawing the rest from reference TRBV18 and TRBJ2-2, the complete variable domain is NAGVMQNPRHLVRRRGQEARLRCSPMKGHSHVYWYRQLPEEGLKFMVYLQKENIIDESGMPKERFSAEFPKEGPSILRIQQVVRGDSAAYFCASSPAVLADGELFFGEGSRLTVL.